This T cell receptor beta chain was captured in a study of blood T cell repertoires in COVID-19. For the study at large: T cells, B-cell-depleted T cells, or PBMCs provided the cDNA or gDNA that served as material.

In the original analysis: Using reference gene primer amplification, nucleated cell counts were estimated. Method: immunoSEQ multiplex PCR; TCRdb's copy keeps in-frame clones and lacks some. D and trimming were read from the DNA, whereas the V and J calls and clone size are those reported in that table. This sample has about 28,000 clones, with 85% to 90% found just once. Germline lookup yields CDR1 MNHNY and CDR2 SVGAGI (reference sequence). CDR3 length equals 17 residues. V was cut by 5 bases and J by 0 bases, with 18 bases left in between. This clonotype was obtained from a human donor with acute or convalescent COVID-19. The donor label of this sample is uncertain. The genes are TRBV6-6 and TRBJ2-3, with D maybe TRBD2 (6 bases). Sequenced sample: peripheral blood. DNA for the CDR3: TGTGCCAGCAGTCCCCTCGGGTGGGGGACTAGCACAGATACGCAGTATTTT. This codes for CASSPLGWGTSTDTQYF.